A selection of T cell receptor beta chains follows, all from one sample in a study of T cell responses to AZD1222 COVID-19 vaccine. TCRdb's table, derived via immunoSEQ multiplex PCR, lists solely in-frame clones and lacks some. The data hold 75,000 to 100,000 clones, with approximately 84% observed a single time. Here the sequenced sample was peripheral blood, taken on day 0 of AZD1222 vaccination. The receptors derive from an adult in good health. The CDR3 runs from the conserved cysteine through the conserved F or W. Fields, in order: D gene, clone size, V gene, J gene, CDR3 DNA, CDR3 protein. The D gene is left open where the match is weak. Size values are once, few and many counts, or a class for expanded clones, and some rows have none.

>-|few|TRBV11-1|TRBJ1-5
TGTGCCAGCAGCTTAGAGGCCACCAATCAGCCCCAGCATTTT
CASSLEATNQPQHF
>-|-|TRBV5-8|TRBJ1-2
TGTGCCAGCAGCTCGACATATGGCTACACCTTC
CASSSTYGYTF
>-|-|TRBV2|TRBJ2-1
TGTGCCAGCAGTGGAGCTGACAGGAAAAGCGATGAGCAGTTCTTC
CASSGADRKSDEQFF
>TRBD1|-|TRBV19|TRBJ1-2
TGTGCCAGTAGAGGGGACAGCCAAATCTATGGCTACACCTTC
CASRGDSQIYGYTF
>-|-|TRBV5-4|TRBJ1-4
TGTGCCAGCAGCTTATCGGTCCGGAGTGAAAAACTGTTTTTT
CASSLSVRSEKLFF
>-|-|TRBV18|TRBJ1-3
TGTGCCAGCTCACCACCGTTTGATACCTCTGGAAACACCATATATTTT
CASSPPFDTSGNTIYF
>-|-|TRBV29-1|TRBJ1-3
TGCAGCGTTCGGCAGGGGACGGACTCTGGAAACACCATATATTTT
CSVRQGTDSGNTIYF
>TRBD1|once|TRBV7-2|TRBJ1-4
TGTGCCAGCAGCCCTCAGGGGGCGAAGGAAAAACTGTTTTTT
CASSPQGAKEKLFF
>TRBD2|-|TRBV7-2|TRBJ2-5
TGTGCCAGCAGCTTAGCCGTTTCTAGCGGGGGAGAGACCCAGTACTTC
CASSLAVSSGGETQYF
>-|-|TRBV7-3|TRBJ2-5
TGTGCCAGCAGCTTAAACCCGCGAGGGTACCAAGAGACCCAGTACTTC
CASSLNPRGYQETQYF
>-|-|TRBV29-1|TRBJ2-3
TGCAGCCTGATTGCGAGTCTTGGCACAGATACGCAGTATTTT
CSLIASLGTDTQYF
>TRBD2|few|TRBV9|TRBJ2-2
TGTGCCAGCAGCCCCTCGGGGGGGTACACCGGGGAGCTGTTTTTT
CASSPSGGYTGELFF
>-|-|TRBV6-2/TRBV6-3|TRBJ2-5
TGTGCCAGCAGTTACGAGAGGGGTCAAGAGACCCAGTACTTC
CASSYERGQETQYF
>-|-|TRBV4-1|TRBJ2-5
TGCGCCAGCAGCGGAGTCGGGACGGCTCAAGAGACCCAGTACTTC
CASSGVGTAQETQYF
>-|few|TRBV28|TRBJ1-1
TGTGCCAGCAGTTTACAGGGGAACACTGAAGCTTTCTTT
CASSLQGNTEAFF
>-|-|TRBV7-9|TRBJ1-1
TGTGCCAGCAGCTTAGTGTCAGCTGAAGCTTTCTTT
CASSLVSAEAFF
>-|-|TRBV12-3/TRBV12-4|TRBJ1-4
TGTGCCAGCGGTGGTTCCAACAATGAAAAACTGTTTTTT
CASGGSNNEKLFF
>-|-|TRBV7-9|TRBJ2-5
TGTGCCAGCAGCTTAATGGGCGGCCAAGAGACCCAGTACTTC
CASSLMGGQETQYF
>-|-|TRBV10-3|TRBJ1-1
TGTGCCATCAGTGATTGGGGGCAGCTGAACACTGAAGCTTTCTTT
CAISDWGQLNTEAFF
>TRBD1|-|TRBV7-3|TRBJ2-7
TGTGCCAGCAGTTTAACGAGCCAGACAGGGAAATACGAGCAGTACTTC
CASSLTSQTGKYEQYF
>TRBD1|-|TRBV7-8|TRBJ1-3
TGTGACAGCAGCGGGACAGGGGGCTCTGGAAACACCATATATTTT
CDSSGTGGSGNTIYF
>TRBD1|-|TRBV7-9|TRBJ1-1
TGTGCCAGCAGCTCCACAGGGGGTACCTTTCTGGCCACTGAAGCTTTCTTT
CASSSTGGTFLATEAFF
>TRBD2|-|TRBV4-3|TRBJ2-3
TGCGCCAGCAGCCGTCGACTAGCGGAAAGCACAGATACGCAGTATTTT
CASSRRLAESTDTQYF
>-|-|TRBV5-1|TRBJ2-7
TGCGCCAGCAGGTGGGGACCCGGGCAGGACTACGAGCAGTACTTC
CASRWGPGQDYEQYF
>-|-|TRBV10-2|TRBJ2-7
TGCGCCAGCAGTGAGTTCCGGAACTACGAGCAGTACTTC
CASSEFRNYEQYF
>-|-|TRBV5-1|TRBJ2-5
TGCGCCAGCAGGGTCCGAGAGACCCAGTACTTC
CASRVRETQYF
>TRBD1|-|TRBV20-1|TRBJ1-2
TGCAGTGCTTGGGCAGGGGGAGGCTACACCTTC
CSAWAGGGYTF
>-|-|TRBV5-1|TRBJ1-5
TGCGCCAGCAGCTTGGACCGAAGCCAGCCCCAGCATTTT
CASSLDRSQPQHF
>-|-|TRBV6-6|TRBJ1-2
TGTGCCACCCTTAGATGGGGCTACACCTTC
CATLRWGYTF
>-|-|TRBV4-3|TRBJ1-2
TGCGCCAGCAGCCAAGATACGGGGGTCGCATATGGCTACACCTTC
CASSQDTGVAYGYTF
>-|-|TRBV7-2|TRBJ1-2
TGTGCCAGCAGCCCCCCTGGGGGGGGATTCGGCGGCTACACCTTC
CASSPPGGGFGGYTF
>-|-|TRBV6-1|TRBJ2-7
TGTGCCAGCAGAGAAGTTCCAGAGCAGCCTTACTACGAGCAGTACTTC
CASREVPEQPYYEQYF
>-|-|TRBV28|TRBJ1-6
TGTGCCAGCAGCCCTAGGGGTTCCTATAATTCACCCCTCCACTTT
CASSPRGSYNSPLHF
>-|-|TRBV27|TRBJ1-2
TGTGCCAGCGCTTTGGCCTCCGGAAGGAATGGCTACACCTTC
CASALASGRNGYTF
>-|-|TRBV5-4|TRBJ1-2
TGTGCCAGCAGCTTGGGACAGAGACCTAACTATGGCTACACCTTC
CASSLGQRPNYGYTF
>TRBD1|-|TRBV28|TRBJ2-4
TGTGCCAGCAGTCCGCCCGGGACAGGGTATTTAGCCAAAAACATTCAGTACTTC
CASSPPGTGYLAKNIQYF
>TRBD2|once|TRBV5-4|TRBJ2-3
TGTGCCAGCAGCTCGGCCGGGGGAGGGGATACGCAGTATTTT
CASSSAGGGDTQYF
>TRBD1|once|TRBV3-1/TRBV3-2|TRBJ1-5
TGTGCCAGCAGCCGTGACAGGGATCAGCCCCAGCATTTT
CASSRDRDQPQHF
>-|-|TRBV5-4|TRBJ1-6
TGTGCCAGCAGTGGAGGAGGAAATCTTTATAATTCACCCCTCCACTTT
CASSGGGNLYNSPLHF
>TRBD2|-|TRBV13|TRBJ2-7
TGTGCCAGCAGCGAGAGCGGGGGGACCTACGAGCAGTACTTC
CASSESGGTYEQYF
>TRBD1|once|TRBV10-3|TRBJ1-1
TGTGCCATCACCTCGGACAGGGTGAACACTGAAGCTTTCTTT
CAITSDRVNTEAFF
>-|-|TRBV30|TRBJ2-1
TGTGCCTGGAGCCTATCTTACAATGAGCAGTTCTTC
CAWSLSYNEQFF
>TRBD1|few|TRBV27|TRBJ2-7
TGTGCCAGCAGTTGGGGACAGGGGGCCTACGAGCAGTACTTC
CASSWGQGAYEQYF
>-|-|TRBV7-2|TRBJ1-1
TGTGCCAGCAGCTTAGTGGGGGCTGTAAACACTGAAGCTTTCTTT
CASSLVGAVNTEAFF
>TRBD1|-|TRBV24-1|TRBJ2-2
TGTGCCACCAGTGACCGACAGGGGTGGGGCGAAACCGGGGAGCTGTTTTTT
CATSDRQGWGETGELFF
>-|-|TRBV18|TRBJ2-3
TGTGCCAGCTCACCGAATAACATGGGTCCAGATACGCAGTATTTT
CASSPNNMGPDTQYF
>-|-|TRBV15|TRBJ2-2
TGTGCCACCAGCAGAGGCCTCACCGGGGAGCTGTTTTTT
CATSRGLTGELFF
>-|-|TRBV20-1|TRBJ2-7
TGCAGTGCTAGTAGGGGGGACTCCTACGAGCAGTACTTC
CSASRGDSYEQYF
>TRBD2|-|TRBV6-2/TRBV6-3|TRBJ2-7
TGTGCCAGCAGCCTCGGACTAGCGGGGGACTACGAGCAGTACTTC
CASSLGLAGDYEQYF
>-|few|TRBV7-9|TRBJ1-2
TGTGCCCGGGGAGGCCCGGGCGGCTACACCTTC
CARGGPGGYTF
>-|few|TRBV20-1|TRBJ2-1
TGCAAAGCTGGGGGCAATGAGCAGTTCTTC
CKAGGNEQFF
>-|-|TRBV6-5|TRBJ1-4
TGTGCCAGCAGTTACCCCCTGGGTGGAACGGACGAAAAACTGTTTTTT
CASSYPLGGTDEKLFF
>-|-|TRBV18|TRBJ2-1
TGTGCCAGCTCATCCGAGGGGGTGGAGTTCTTC
CASSSEGVEFF
>TRBD1|-|TRBV30|TRBJ1-1
TGTGCCTGGAGCAAGGGGGCCGGGACTGAAGCTTTCTTT
CAWSKGAGTEAFF
>TRBD1|-|TRBV29-1|TRBJ2-5
TGCAGCGTTGAAGGCGACAGGGGATCAGAGACCCAGTACTTC
CSVEGDRGSETQYF
>-|-|TRBV7-2|TRBJ1-1
TGTGCCAGCAGCTCCTTCTCAGGGGCGGGGACTGAAGCTTTCTTT
CASSSFSGAGTEAFF
>TRBD2|-|TRBV4-3|TRBJ2-7
TGCGCCAGCAGCCAACTAGCGGGGGGCTACGAGCAGTACTTC
CASSQLAGGYEQYF
>-|-|TRBV9|TRBJ2-3
TGTGCCAGCAGCGTAGAGACTACAGATACGCAGTATTTT
CASSVETTDTQYF